This T cell receptor (beta chain) emerged from a study of blood T cell repertoires in COVID-19. For the study at large: T cells, B-cell-depleted T cells, or PBMCs provided the cDNA or gDNA that served as material.

CDR1 is LGHNA and CDR2 is YNFKEQ in the germline V gene. The CDR3 runs 16 residues. With V trimmed by 1 base and J by 4 bases, 5 bases remained unmatched. Some clones are missing from TCRdb's copy, which holds only in-frame ones; the method was immunoSEQ multiplex PCR. Found here are roughly 410,000 clones, about 90% of them singletons; the top ten hold 2.3%. The sample consisted of peripheral blood. V gene TRBV4-2 combines with J gene TRBJ2-1, with 9 bases matching TRBD2. The receptor's source is a woman aged 55 to 70 with COVID-19, enrolled during active disease. The DNA for the CDR3 is TGTGCCAGCAGCCAAGGTAGCGGGGGAATATACAATGAGCAGTTCTTC. This translates into CASSQGSGGIYNEQFF.